Following are 32 T cell receptor beta chains from one sample sequenced in a study of shared clonotypes between healthy human individuals. The data were produced by immunoSEQ multiplex PCR, yet TCRdb's version contains in-frame clones alone and is incomplete. The sample lists approximately 2.5 million clones, 90% to 95% occurring once. The sequencing sample was made of naive CD4+ T cells from PBMCs. The subset here: CD45RA+ positively selected. These receptor sequences come from a man aged 18 to 30 in good health. Some clones in this sample may be carry-over from other donors' samples.

The chain couples TRBV30 to TRBJ1-2; possible D gene TRBD1, 6 bases. Per the germline V gene, CDR1 is GTSNPN and CDR2 is SVGIG (reference sequence). V was trimmed by 2 bases and J by 2 bases, leaving 9 bases between them. This CDR3 is built from 13 residues. The DNA for the CDR3 is TGTGCCTGGAGTTCCCAGGGGAACTATGGCTACACCTTC. Translation gives CAWSSQGNYGYTF.

The chain recombines TRBV5-1 with TRBJ2-3, with TRBD2 as a possible D gene (5 bases). CDR1 and CDR2 from the germline V gene are SGHRS and YFSETQ. CDR3 length: 13 amino acids. Trimming took off 2 bases at V and 8 bases at J, with 12 bases between the two ends. Written as DNA, the CDR3 is TGCGCCAGCAGCTTCGGGGATTTAGGTACGCAGTATTTT. Translation gives CASSFGDLGTQYF.

CDR3 loop: CASSLMHGGTYNEQFF. DNA of the CDR3: TGTGCCAGCAGCTTAATGCATGGCGGGACGTACAATGAGCAGTTCTTC. The gene calls are TRBV7-3 and TRBJ2-1; the D gene is possibly TRBD2 (6 bases). The CDR3 length is 16 residues. Trimming left V 1 base short and J 4 bases short, with 14 bases between. Germline-derived CDR1 and CDR2 are SGHTA and FQGTGA.

The count of this clone is one. The chain has TRBV27 and TRBJ2-7; perhaps D is TRBD1 or TRBD2 (5 bases each). Between the trimmed V and J ends, which lost 5 bases and 4 bases, there was a span of 21 bases. The CDR3 spans 16 residues. Germline V gives CDR1 MNHEY, CDR2 SMNVEV (reference sequence). The CDR3 reads CASSQISGTWNYEQYF. The CDR3 nucleotides are TGTGCCAGCAGTCAAATCTCCGGGACGTGGAATTACGAGCAGTACTTC.

This chain links TRBV7-3 with TRBJ2-1, with 7 bases identical to TRBD2. This CDR3 has 15 amino acids. The V and J ends lost 1 base and 7 bases, in that order; junction bases with no gene match: 7. CDR1 is SGHTA, CDR2 FQGTGA, per germline. CDR3 nucleotide sequence: TGTGCCAGCAGCTTAAGGGGCGGGAGTAGGAATGAGCAGTTCTTC. Translating gives CASSLRGGSRNEQFF.

This chain uses TRBV7-9 with TRBJ2-7; TRBD1 matches 9 bases. The trim removed 2 bases at V and 7 bases at J, leaving 6 bases unmatched. The V gene's germline CDR1 is SEHNR and CDR2 FQNEAQ (reference sequence). This CDR3 spans 14 amino acids. The CDR3 protein is CASSLRDRDGEQYF. DNA of the CDR3: TGTGCCAGCAGCTTACGGGACAGGGATGGGGAGCAGTACTTC.

This chain uses TRBV7-6 with TRBJ1-1; the D gene is possibly TRBD1 (6 bases). The CDR3 consists of 13 residues. The V gene lost 4 bases and the J gene lost 1 base, with 7 bases spanning the gap. From germline, CDR1 is SGHVS and CDR2 FNYEAQ. The CDR3 reads CASSSTGNTEAFF. In DNA form, the CDR3 reads TGTGCCAGCAGCTCGACAGGGAACACTGAAGCTTTCTTT.

This rearrangement joins TRBV28 to TRBJ1-2; D is perhaps TRBD1 (6 bases). The CDR3 extends over 14 amino acids. V gave up 8 bases and J gave up 6 bases, with 19 bases separating them. Germline V gene data show CDR1 as MDHEN and CDR2 as SYDVKM. This CDR3 is CASYEGGTANGYTF. The CDR3 bases are TGTGCCAGCTACGAAGGGGGTACCGCTAATGGCTACACCTTC.

Comments on this clone: Additional DNA sequences in this sample encode the identical CDR3. This chain links TRBV19 with TRBJ1-5, with D hard to call. V was cut by 1 base and J by 5 bases, with 6 bases left in between. The CDR3 sequence is 13 residues long. CDR1 and CDR2 from the germline V gene are LNHDA and SQIVND (reference sequence). The CDR3 DNA reads TGTGCCAGTAGTATAGGAAGGGATCAGCCCCAGCATTTT. This sequence encodes CASSIGRDQPQHF.

Note on this clone: The junction does not match germline at one end; this may be a read error. The chain carries TRBV4-1 and TRBJ2-5, with TRBD2 identical over 10 bases. TRBJ2-7 explains the end of the DNA better; the J call may be wrong. Germline V gene lookup returns CDR1 MGHRA and CDR2 YSYEKL. The CDR3 runs 18 residues. This CDR3 reads CASSQEGSPSGSSHEQYF. CDR3 DNA: TGCGCCAGCAGCCAAGAGGGATCTCCTAGCGGGAGCTCCCACGAGCAGTACTTC.

The chain joins TRBV5-1 to TRBJ2-1; D perhaps matches TRBD2 (6 bases). Germline V lookup: CDR1 SGHRS, CDR2 YFSETQ. There are 16 residues in the CDR3. Trimming pared 1 base from V and 4 bases from J, leaving 15 bases between. The CDR3: CASSLQALALYNEQFF. As DNA, the CDR3 is TGCGCCAGCAGCTTGCAAGCCCTAGCGCTTTACAATGAGCAGTTCTTC.

This clone was seen more than once but under ten times. This chain links TRBV6-5 with TRBJ2-2; D is possibly TRBD1 (6 bases). This CDR3 is built from 16 residues. The V end was cut by 4 bases, the J end by 6 bases, with 18 bases between. The V gene's germline CDR1 is MNHEY and CDR2 SVGAGI. CDR3 nucleotide sequence: TGTGCCAGCAGTTCACTCGACAGGATTCATGCCGGGGAGCTGTTTTTT. Its protein is CASSSLDRIHAGELFF.

The genes are TRBV19 and TRBJ2-5; D is possibly TRBD1 (7 bases). CDR3 length: 13 residues. From germline, CDR1 is LNHDA and CDR2 SQIVND (reference sequence). The V end was cut by 5 bases, the J end by 4 bases, with 11 bases between. CDR3 protein: CASSARGVETQYF. CDR3 bases: TGTGCCAGTAGTGCCAGGGGGGTAGAGACCCAGTACTTC.

V gene TRBV9 combines with J gene TRBJ2-1; 11 nucleotides line up with TRBD2. Germline V gene data show CDR1 as SGDLS and CDR2 as YYNGEE. This CDR3 is built from 16 residues. The V and J ends lost 4 bases and 5 bases, in that order; junction bases with no gene match: 8. The CDR3 DNA is TGTGCCAGCAGCCCCCGGGGGACTAGCGGAAACAATGAGCAGTTCTTC. It is translated as CASSPRGTSGNNEQFF. Using reference TRBV9 and TRBJ2-1 for the parts outside the CDR3, the full variable domain is DSGVTQTPKHLITATGQRVTLRCSPRSGDLSVYWYQQSLDQGLQFLIQYYNGEERAKGNILERFSAQQFPDLHSELNLSSLELGDSALYFCASSPRGTSGNNEQFFGPGTRLTVL.

This chain links TRBV2 with TRBJ1-3; D call uncertain. The CDR3 consists of 13 residues. Germline CDR1 and CDR2: SNHLY and FYNNEI. Trimming removed 2 bases at V and 4 bases at J, with 6 bases between. CDR3 region: CASSETEGNTIYF. CDR3 nucleotides: TGTGCCAGCAGTGAAACAGAGGGAAACACCATATATTTT.

V and J are TRBV5-1 and TRBJ2-2; D is perhaps TRBD2 (5 bases). Germline loops: CDR1 SGHRS, CDR2 YFSETQ. Trimming left V 0 bases short and J 5 bases short, with 11 bases between. The CDR3 runs 15 residues. The CDR3 is CASSLGLRGTGELFF. As DNA, the CDR3 is TGCGCCAGCAGCTTGGGTCTCCGGGGAACCGGGGAGCTGTTTTTT.

In regard to this clone: This specimen includes other DNA sequences encoding the same CDR3. The DNA for the CDR3 is TGCGCCAGCAGCCAAGATGGAGGTGGCGGGGAGCTGTTTTTT. Residues: CASSQDGGGGELFF. This rearrangement joins TRBV4-1 to TRBJ2-2, with TRBD2 as a possible D gene (5 bases). V lost 0 bases to trimming and J lost 7 bases, with 9 bases between them. The CDR3 runs to 14 residues. Germline CDR1 and CDR2: MGHRA and YSYEKL.

The V call is TRBV29-1, the J call TRBJ2-3; TRBD1 is a possible D gene (5 bases). The germline gives CDR1 SQVTM, CDR2 ANQGSEA. The CDR3 has 19 amino acids. The V end lost 6 bases, the J end lost 0 bases, and 28 bases lay between the germline ends. CDR3 region: CSVRGGSQKTSLSTDTQYF. CDR3 bases: TGCAGCGTAAGGGGTGGGTCCCAAAAAACGAGCTTAAGCACAGATACGCAGTATTTT.

V usage is TRBV4-3 and J usage is TRBJ2-7; weak D call: TRBD1 (6 bases). With 5 bases removed from V and 6 bases from J, the gap between germline ends came to 23 bases. The CDR3 has 16 amino acids. The germline gives CDR1 LGHNA, CDR2 YSLEER. The DNA of the CDR3 is TGCGCCAGCAGCGCAAGCCGAATGACAGGAATCATCGAGCAGTACTTC. The encoded protein is CASSASRMTGIIEQYF.

The chain carries TRBV28 and TRBJ1-2; TRBD1 matches 10 bases. Germline trimming cut 1 base from V and 6 bases from J; bases unmatched to any gene: 11. The CDR3 consists of 17 residues. From germline, CDR1 is MDHEN and CDR2 SYDVKM. Here the CDR3 reads CASSLSTPTGTGDGYTF. The CDR3 DNA reads as TGTGCCAGCAGTTTATCGACCCCCACCGGGACAGGGGATGGCTACACCTTC.

V gene TRBV29-1 combines with J gene TRBJ2-7, with D possibly called TRBD1 or TRBD2 (5 bases each). CDR1 is SQVTM and CDR2 is ANQGSEA in the germline V gene. Between the trimmed V and J ends, which lost 4 bases and 6 bases, there was a span of 16 bases. The CDR3 contains 13 residues. CDR3 loop: CSVARGQGAEQYF. The CDR3 region has the DNA TGCAGCGTTGCCCGAGGGCAGGGCGCCGAGCAGTACTTC.

The chain couples TRBV7-8 to TRBJ2-7; 10 bases are shared with TRBD1. This CDR3 has 15 amino acids. Trimming removed 1 base from V and 1 base from J; junction bases left unmatched: 1. Per germline, CDR1 SGHVS and CDR2 FQNEAQ. The CDR3 loop is CASSLEGQGSYEQYF. The CDR3, as DNA: TGTGCCAGCAGCTTAGAGGGACAGGGGTCCTACGAGCAGTACTTC.

The V call is TRBV5-1, the J call TRBJ1-1; D may be TRBD1 (5 bases). This CDR3 region has 15 residues. V gave up 4 bases and J gave up 1 base, with 14 bases separating them. Germline V gene lookup returns CDR1 SGHRS and CDR2 YFSETQ. CDR3 protein: CASSPSGTGNTEAFF. The DNA for the CDR3 is TGCGCCAGCAGCCCTTCCGGGACGGGGAACACTGAAGCTTTCTTT.

The chain joins TRBV6-5 to TRBJ1-5; 8 bases map to TRBD1. The CDR3 is made up of 13 amino acids. Trimming cost V 5 bases and J 5 bases; bases outside gene matches: 2. Looked up from germline, CDR1 is MNHEY and CDR2 is SVGAGI. The CDR3, as DNA: TGTGCCAGCAGTAAGGACAGGGATCAGCCCCAGCATTTT. This sequence encodes CASSKDRDQPQHF.

The V gene is TRBV15, the J gene TRBJ2-7; D may be TRBD2 (5 bases). The CDR3 extends over 15 amino acids. V was cut by 3 bases and J by 3 bases, with 15 bases left in between. Germline V CDR1 and CDR2: LNHNV, YYDKDF (reference sequence). The CDR3 DNA reads as TGTGCCACCAGCAGGAACCCGGGATCTAACTACGAGCAGTACTTC. It codes for CATSRNPGSNYEQYF.

The chain combines TRBV6-6 with TRBJ1-1, with 12 bases that match TRBD1. The CDR3 extends over 16 amino acids. The junction had 8 bases not matched to a gene; V was cut back by 8 bases and J by 1 base. The germline V gene encodes CDR1 MNHNY and CDR2 SVGAGI (reference sequence). CDR3 in amino acids: CASGSGTGGPNTEAFF. The CDR3 nucleotides are TGTGCCAGCGGATCCGGGACAGGGGGCCCGAACACTGAAGCTTTCTTT.

The genes are TRBV4-1 and TRBJ1-4, with a tentative D call TRBD1 (6 bases). The CDR3 is 21 amino acids. The V end was cut by 4 bases, the J end by 0 bases, with 27 bases between. CDR1 MGHRA and CDR2 YSYEKL come from the germline V gene. The CDR3 sequence is CASSPVLVRTEREPTNEKLFF. For the CDR3, the DNA is TGCGCCAGCAGCCCGGTTTTGGTGAGGACAGAGAGAGAGCCAACTAATGAAAAACTGTTTTTT.

The rearrangement links TRBV6-4 to TRBJ2-7; 9 bases are a match to TRBD2. The CDR3 has 17 amino acids. V gave up 7 bases and J gave up 0 bases; unmatched junction bases: 13. The V gene's germline CDR1 is MRHNA and CDR2 SNTAGT. DNA of the CDR3: TGTGCCAGCACCATTCCCCGACTAGCGGCTCCCTCCTACGAGCAGTACTTC. Translated: CASTIPRLAAPSYEQYF.

This clone has a handful of counts. The V and J genes are TRBV30 and TRBJ2-4, with D uncertain. The CDR3 sequence is 12 residues long. Trimming removed 5 bases from V and 1 base from J, with 6 bases in between. Germline assignment: CDR1 GTSNPN and CDR2 SVGIG (reference sequence). In DNA form, the CDR3 reads TGTGCCTGGGGGTCTGCCAAAAACATTCAGTACTTC. Amino acids: CAWGSAKNIQYF.

The chain carries TRBV28 and TRBJ2-2; possible D gene TRBD1, 6 bases. V lost 7 bases to trimming and J lost 4 bases, with 16 bases between them. Per the germline V gene, CDR1 is MDHEN and CDR2 is SYDVKM. The CDR3 length is 15 residues. CDR3 in DNA: TGTGCCAGCACCCCAGGGGCAGGGCCCACCGGGGAGCTGTTTTTT. This sequence encodes CASTPGAGPTGELFF.

The J gene is TRBJ2-2, the V gene TRBV7-9; 8 positions agree with TRBD1. Trimming at V came to 6 bases and at J to 3 bases, leaving 6 bases not matched to a gene. This CDR3 spans 15 amino acids. Germline V gene lookup returns CDR1 SEHNR and CDR2 FQNEAQ (reference sequence). DNA for the CDR3: TGTGCCAGCAGATTCAGGGGGCGGGACACCGGGGAGCTGTTTTTT. Amino acids: CASRFRGRDTGELFF.

The V and J genes are TRBV7-8 and TRBJ2-5, with a weak D call TRBD1 (5 bases). The V and J ends lost 6 bases and 5 bases respectively, with 13 bases between them. CDR3 size: 13 residues. Germline V gene data show CDR1 as SGHVS and CDR2 as FQNEAQ. The CDR3 DNA reads as TGTGCCAGCAGGCTCAAGGGGTGGGAGACCCAGTACTTC. Protein: CASRLKGWETQYF.